Listed here is a single T cell receptor (beta chain). TCRdb keeps only in-frame clones here, not all; method: immunoSEQ multiplex PCR. Of about 24,000 clones listed, roughly 43% are singletons. This record comes from a study of graft-versus-host responses after intestinal transplantation. Study-level findings and limits: Levels of circulating GvH clones at their peak were associated with early post-transplant HvG declines. GvH clones surfaced in recipient marrow, some emerging earlier in ileum or blood.

The V and J ends lost 3 bases and 2 bases, in that order; junction bases with no gene match: 14. This CDR3 is built from 18 residues. Germline V gene sequence: CDR1 SGHRS, CDR2 YFSETQ. With roughly 200,000 irradiated, violet-dye-labeled stimulator cells, roughly 200,000 CFSE-labeled responder cells were plated. Once the reaction had ended, proliferating CFSE-low CD3+CD4+ and CD3+CD8+ responders were sorted. The sample in question was alloreactive CD4+ T cells from a mixed lymphocyte reaction culture, obtained before intestinal transplant. Subset specified: CFSE-low proliferating T cells sorted from roughly six-day pre-transplant mixed lymphocyte reaction (GvH or HvG direction). The TCR comes from a human patient who received an intestinal transplant. The chain is built from TRBV5-1 and TRBJ2-1; 7 bases fit TRBD2. CDR3 nucleotides: TGCGCCAGCAGCTCTACCCCGACTAGCTTGGTCCCCTACAATGAGCAGTTCTTC. It encodes CASSSTPTSLVPYNEQFF. Together with reference TRBV5-1 and TRBJ2-1, the CDR3 gives the full variable domain: KAGVTQTPRYLIKTRGQQVTLSCSPISGHRSVSWYQQTPGQGLQFLFEYFSETQRNKGNFPGRFSGRQFSNSRSEMNVSTLELGDSALYLCASSSTPTSLVPYNEQFFGPGTRLTVL.